One and the same sample provided the 20 T cell receptor beta chains below, sequenced in a study of OX40 agonist ivuxolimab in advanced cancers. Sequenced by immunoSEQ multiplex PCR; TCRdb stores in-frame clones only, minus some. This table holds around 66,000 clones, more than 65% found once. Source: CD4+ or CD8+ T cells sorted from blood, taken in a trial of the OX40 agonist ivuxolimab. These receptor sequences come from an adult with an advanced solid tumor such as melanoma, head and neck, liver or kidney cancer.

This chain links TRBV7-9 with TRBJ1-5; 7 bases fit TRBD1. The germline gives CDR1 SEHNR, CDR2 FQNEAQ (reference sequence). The CDR3 has 15 residues. The junction had 3 bases not matched to a gene; V was cut back by 2 bases and J by 2 bases. CDR3 protein: CASSLYGQGNQPQHF. The CDR3 coding sequence is TGTGCCAGCAGCTTATATGGACAGGGCAATCAGCCCCAGCATTTT. The variable domain in full, completed from reference TRBV7-9 and TRBJ1-5, reads DTGVSQNPRHKITKRGQNVTFRCDPISEHNRLYWYRQTLGQGPEFLTYFQNEAQLEKSRLLSDRFSAERPKGSFSTLEIQRTEQGDSAMYLCASSLYGQGNQPQHFGDGTRLSIL.

A remark on this clone: Additional DNA sequences in this sample encode the identical CDR3. The J gene is TRBJ1-2, the V gene TRBV29-1; 10 nucleotides agree with TRBD1. With V trimmed by 6 bases and J by 7 bases, 14 bases remained unmatched. CDR3 length equals 15 residues. Germline V gene lookup returns CDR1 SQVTM and CDR2 ANQGSEA. The CDR3 is CSVGQLTGGAGGYTF. CDR3 coding DNA: TGCAGCGTCGGGCAGTTGACAGGGGGCGCCGGTGGCTACACCTTC.

The chain is built from TRBV2 and TRBJ1-5; TRBD1 is a possible D gene (5 bases). The CDR3 spans 20 residues. Looked up from germline, CDR1 is SNHLY and CDR2 is FYNNEI. V was clipped by 4 bases and J by 2 bases, with 27 bases between them. CDR3 protein: CASSGSRGVADTKGNQPQHF. CDR3 DNA sequence: TGTGCCAGCAGTGGGAGTAGAGGGGTTGCCGATACCAAGGGCAATCAGCCCCAGCATTTT.

The V and J genes are TRBV6-5 and TRBJ2-1; 8 nucleotides align to TRBD1. The junction had 8 bases not matched to a gene; V was cut back by 4 bases and J by 3 bases. The CDR3 is 16 amino acids. Looked up from germline, CDR1 is MNHEY and CDR2 is SVGAGI. The CDR3 reads CASSSRTGLGYNEQFF. CDR3 nucleotides: TGTGCCAGCAGTTCGAGGACAGGGCTGGGCTACAATGAGCAGTTCTTC.

The chain links TRBV19 to TRBJ1-3, with TRBD1 as a possible D gene (6 bases). Trimming removed 7 bases at V and 4 bases at J, with 14 bases between. This CDR3 region has 14 residues. Germline V gene sequence: CDR1 LNHDA, CDR2 SQIVND (reference sequence). DNA of the CDR3: TGTGCCAGTACCCTTCTTGGACAGGGAAACACCATATATTTT. Translating gives CASTLLGQGNTIYF.

The chain combines TRBV12-5 with TRBJ2-1, with D perhaps given as TRBD1 or TRBD2 (5 bases each). Trimming pared 3 bases from V and 3 bases from J, leaving 18 bases between. This CDR3 is 17 amino acids long. CDR1 LGHNT and CDR2 FRNRAP come from the germline V gene. CDR3 sequence reads: CASGLAQGDSFYNEQFF. The CDR3 nucleotides read TGTGCTAGTGGTTTAGCCCAGGGAGATTCCTTCTACAATGAGCAGTTCTTC.

This clone was detected once. V and J are TRBV15 and TRBJ2-5; weak D call: TRBD2 (5 bases). Germline CDR1 and CDR2: LNHNV and YYDKDF (reference sequence). Trimming took off 1 base at V and 5 bases at J, with 8 bases between the two ends. The CDR3 consists of 13 residues. CDR3 protein: CATSRGGYETQYF. The CDR3 DNA reads as TGTGCCACCAGCAGAGGAGGGTACGAGACCCAGTACTTC.

The genes are TRBV10-1 and TRBJ1-2; tentatively, D is TRBD1 (6 bases). Germline values: CDR1 WNHNN, CDR2 SYGVQD (reference sequence). Trimming left V 8 bases short and J 2 bases short, with 24 bases between. There are 17 residues in the CDR3. The CDR3 loop reads CASCGTGWGPGNYGYTF. In DNA form, the CDR3 reads TGCGCCAGCTGTGGGACGGGGTGGGGGCCGGGAAACTATGGCTACACCTTC.

V is TRBV6-5 and J is TRBJ1-2; 7 bases are a match to TRBD1. V trimming: 2 bases; J trimming: 4 bases; junction bases outside the gene matches: 7. The CDR3 is made up of 15 amino acids. Germline V gene lookup returns CDR1 MNHEY and CDR2 SVGAGI. The CDR3 region has the DNA TGTGCCAGCAGTTACGGGACAGCAGGCGGCTATGGCTACACCTTC. It specifies CASSYGTAGGYGYTF.

The V gene is TRBV19, the J gene TRBJ1-2; D call uncertain. Germline V gene lookup returns CDR1 LNHDA and CDR2 SQIVND (reference sequence). Trimming took 0 bases from V and 4 from J, leaving 15 bases between them. The CDR3 covers 16 residues. The CDR3 loop reads CASSIDRGKLVYGYTF. CDR3 coding DNA: TGTGCCAGTAGTATAGATCGCGGAAAGCTAGTCTATGGCTACACCTTC.

CDR3 residues: CASSIDIGSYEQYF. In DNA form, the CDR3 reads TGTGCCAGTAGTATAGATATTGGCAGCTACGAGCAGTACTTC. The V gene is TRBV19, the J gene TRBJ2-7; D not resolved. Germline V gives CDR1 LNHDA, CDR2 SQIVND (reference sequence). The CDR3 extends over 14 amino acids. Trimming pared 0 bases from V and 3 bases from J, leaving 9 bases between.

This clone was counted between two and nine times. The chain recombines TRBV5-6 with TRBJ2-5; 7 positions match TRBD2. V trimming: 4 bases; J trimming: 3 bases; junction bases outside the gene matches: 12. The CDR3 has 16 amino acids. CDR1 SGHDT and CDR2 YYEEEE come from the germline V gene. CDR3 bases: TGTGCCAGCAGCCCAAACCTAGCGGCCCTCGAAGAGACCCAGTACTTC. This gives the protein CASSPNLAALEETQYF.

This chain joins TRBV19 and TRBJ1-2; TRBD1 aligns across 9 bases. Germline CDR1 is LNHDA and CDR2 is SQIVND (reference sequence). This CDR3 has 15 amino acids. The V segment lost 3 bases and the J segment 6 bases; nucleotides outside the gene matches: 8. The CDR3 reads CASSIVTGTGNGYTF. The DNA for the CDR3 is TGTGCCAGTAGTATCGTAACCGGGACAGGGAATGGCTACACCTTC.

The gene calls are TRBV28 and TRBJ1-2; TRBD1 is a possible D gene (5 bases). Germline-derived CDR1 and CDR2 are MDHEN and SYDVKM. Trimming took 3 bases from V and 8 from J, leaving 16 bases between them. The CDR3 consists of 14 residues. The CDR3: CASSLANRIEGYTF. The CDR3 DNA reads as TGTGCCAGCAGTTTGGCCAACAGGATTGAGGGCTACACCTTC.

This chain connects TRBV28 to TRBJ1-5, with D possibly TRBD1 on 6 matching bases. The V end was cut by 0 bases, the J end by 2 bases, with 11 bases between. The CDR3 length is 16 residues. Germline V gene sequence: CDR1 MDHEN, CDR2 SYDVKM. CDR3 region: CASSLWGGRGNQPQHF. Written as DNA, the CDR3 is TGTGCCAGCAGTTTATGGGGGGGCAGGGGCAATCAGCCCCAGCATTTT.

The genes are TRBV7-6 and TRBJ2-3; 7 nucleotides line up with TRBD1. This CDR3 has 14 amino acids. Per the germline V gene, CDR1 is SGHVS and CDR2 is FNYEAQ. The ends lost 7 bases at V and 3 bases at J; junction bases unmatched: 7. The CDR3 protein is CASMGQLITDTQYF. CDR3 DNA sequence: TGTGCCAGCATGGGACAGTTAATTACAGATACGCAGTATTTT. Full variable domain (outside the CDR3, taken from reference TRBV7-6 and TRBJ2-3): GAGVSQSPRYKVTKRGQDVALRCDPISGHVSLYWYRQALGQGPEFLTYFNYEAQQDKSGLPNDRFSAERPEGSISTLTIQRTEQRDSAMYRCASMGQLITDTQYFGPGTRLTVL.

The DNA of the CDR3 is TGTGCCAGCGCAACCCGAGGGCGGCAGGCCTTAGAGGGCTACACCTTC. This translates into CASATRGRQALEGYTF. The genes are TRBV7-2 and TRBJ1-2; D ambiguous. The CDR3 is 16 residues long. Trimming removed 8 bases at V and 8 bases at J, with 27 bases between. Germline lookup yields CDR1 SGHTA and CDR2 FQGNSA.

This chain uses TRBV5-1 with TRBJ2-5; either TRBD1 or TRBD2 may supply D (5 bases each). Germline V gene sequence: CDR1 SGHRS, CDR2 YFSETQ. V was trimmed by 4 bases and J by 5 bases, leaving 15 bases between them. The CDR3 is 14 amino acids. For the CDR3, the DNA is TGCGCCAGCAGCATCGGGGCTGGTGGGGAGACCCAGTACTTC. Translation gives CASSIGAGGETQYF.

This clone has only a few counts. The chain couples TRBV5-6 to TRBJ2-5; no clear D gene. Germline-derived CDR1 and CDR2 are SGHDT and YYEEEE. Trimming removed 6 bases from V and 3 bases from J, with 12 bases in between. There are 13 residues in the CDR3. DNA of the CDR3: TGTGCCAGCAACCTGGGCAGAAAAGAGACCCAGTACTTC. This encodes CASNLGRKETQYF.

The V and J genes are TRBV18 and TRBJ2-1; D may be TRBD1 (5 bases). The ends were cut back, 0 bases at V and 6 bases at J, with 12 bases in the middle. This CDR3 comprises 15 residues. Germline CDR1 is KGHSH and CDR2 is LQKENI. The CDR3, as DNA: TGTGCCAGCTCACCACCGGGCCAGGGTGGCAATGAGCAGTTCTTC. This translates into CASSPPGQGGNEQFF.